Included here is one T cell receptor (beta chain) sequence, with context. What it binds is not known. This record comes from a study of shared clonotypes between healthy human individuals. Overall study results and limits: Generation probabilities were higher for clonotypes shared across all four sorted-subset donors than for unshared ones. Rarefaction showed that sequencing of sorted subsets was incomplete (despite large depth).

From germline, CDR1 is SQVTM and CDR2 ANQGSEA. The V gene lost 4 bases and the J gene lost 7 bases, with 23 bases spanning the gap. The CDR3 extends over 15 amino acids. Naivety among CD8 cells was defined by CD45RO negativity and positive CCR7 selection, thereby excluding terminally differentiated effector memory CD45RA+ cells. At deep level, the assay was performed. Original data processing: Filtering differed, since immunoSEQ gave only junction sequences and no quality scores. TCRdb's copy holds only in-frame clones and misses some; the assay was immunoSEQ multiplex PCR. The DNA was the basis for D and trimming; V, J and clone size are from that table. The repertoire includes about 820,000 clones, over 90% of them detected once, and around 24% sits in the top ten.

The rearrangement joins TRBV29-1 to TRBJ2-7; tentatively, D is TRBD1 or TRBD2 (6 bases each). This TCR derives from a young man in good health. The sequencing input was naive CD8+ T cells sorted from blood. The CDR3 DNA reads as TGCAGCGTTGTGGGGTCGGAGGGGACATACGAAGAGCAGTACTTC. Its protein is CSVVGSEGTYEEQYF.